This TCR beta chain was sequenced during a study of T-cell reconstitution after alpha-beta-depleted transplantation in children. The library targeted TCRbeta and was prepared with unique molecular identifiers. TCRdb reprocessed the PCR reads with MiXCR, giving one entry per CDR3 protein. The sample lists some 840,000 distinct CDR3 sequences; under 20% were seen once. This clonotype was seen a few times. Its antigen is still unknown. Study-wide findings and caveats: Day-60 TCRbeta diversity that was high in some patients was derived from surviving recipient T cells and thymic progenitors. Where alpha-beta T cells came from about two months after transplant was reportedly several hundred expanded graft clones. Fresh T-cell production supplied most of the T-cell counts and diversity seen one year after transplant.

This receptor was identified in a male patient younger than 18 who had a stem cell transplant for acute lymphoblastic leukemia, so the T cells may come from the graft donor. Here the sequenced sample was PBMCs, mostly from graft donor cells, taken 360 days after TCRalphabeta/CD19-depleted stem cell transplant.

The DNA of the CDR3 is TGCGCCAGCAGCTCCCCCAGGGGAAAAAACACTGAAGCTTTCTTT. Residues: CASSSPRGKNTEAFF. The chain is built from TRBV5-1 and TRBJ1-1, with TRBD1 as a possible D gene (6 bases). The CDR3 is made up of 15 amino acids. Germline V CDR1 and CDR2: SGHRS, YFSETQ. Trimming took 3 bases from V and 2 from J, leaving 14 bases between them. Using reference TRBV5-1 and TRBJ1-1 for the parts outside the CDR3, the full variable domain is KAGVTQTPRYLIKTRGQQVTLSCSPISGHRSVSWYQQTPGQGLQFLFEYFSETQRNKGNFPGRFSGRQFSNSRSEMNVSTLELGDSALYLCASSSPRGKNTEAFFGQGTRLTVV.